Below are 24 T cell receptor beta chains sequenced from a single sample in a study of T cells in tuberculosis. Sequencing was performed with immunoSEQ multiplex PCR; in TCRdb, only in-frame clones are kept and a portion is missing. This sample carries tens of thousands of clones, roughly nine tenths of them seen once, and the ten largest clones take roughly 14%. The sequenced material came from PBMCs. These TCRs come from a donor aged 10 to 29 with latent tuberculosis or without tuberculosis infection.

The chain recombines TRBV19 with TRBJ1-1; D ambiguous. Trimming took off 5 bases at V and 6 bases at J, with 16 bases between the two ends. The CDR3 runs to 14 residues. The germline CDR1 and CDR2 sequences are LNHDA and SQIVND (reference sequence). CDR3 nucleotides: TGTGCCAGTAGTCGTGCCGTCGGAGGAGCTGAAGCTTTCTTT. This encodes CASSRAVGGAEAFF.

This chain links TRBV6-1 with TRBJ1-4; D remains ambiguous. Germline-derived CDR1 and CDR2 are MNHNS and SASEGT. The CDR3 contains 13 residues. Trimming cost V 6 bases and J 10 bases, with 15 bases left between them. The CDR3 nucleotides read TGTGCCAGCAGGGGTGGGCCTGTCGGAAAACTGTTTTTT. It codes for CASRGGPVGKLFF.

This clone was detected only a few times. This chain joins TRBV10-2 and TRBJ1-4; 9 bases agree with TRBD1. Germline V gene sequence: CDR1 WSHSY, CDR2 SAAADI. The CDR3 covers 14 residues. The V and J ends lost 6 bases and 8 bases, in that order; junction bases with no gene match: 7. This CDR3 is CASRLDRGEEKLFF. CDR3 sequence (DNA): TGCGCCAGCAGGTTGGACAGGGGCGAGGAAAAACTGTTTTTT.

The chain uses TRBV30 and TRBJ1-6, with a tentative D call TRBD1 (5 bases). Germline CDR1 GTSNPN, CDR2 SVGIG (reference sequence). V lost 8 bases and J 11 bases, leaving 19 bases between the germline ends. There are 13 residues in the CDR3. CDR3 residues: CAISGRAATPLHF. In nucleotides, the CDR3 is TGTGCCATATCGGGCAGGGCAGCGACACCCCTCCACTTT.

This clone appeared a few times. The gene calls are TRBV6-5 and TRBJ1-6; possibly TRBD1 for D (6 bases). This CDR3 spans 14 amino acids. The V end was cut by 2 bases, the J end by 6 bases, with 8 bases between. In germline, CDR1 is MNHEY, CDR2 SVGAGI. The CDR3 coding sequence is TGTGCCAGCAGTTACATCAGGGGTAATTCACCCCTCCACTTT. It encodes CASSYIRGNSPLHF.

By share of the sample, this clone is medium-sized. The chain uses TRBV6-6 and TRBJ1-2; 7 nucleotides match TRBD1. Trimming at V came to 5 bases and at J to 5 bases, leaving 8 bases not matched to a gene. This CDR3 has 14 amino acids. CDR1 and CDR2 from the germline V gene are MNHNY and SVGAGI (reference sequence). As DNA, the CDR3 is TGTGCCAGCAGTCTCCCGGGGACAGCATATGGCTACACCTTC. This sequence encodes CASSLPGTAYGYTF.

The chain recombines TRBV6-4 with TRBJ2-3, with 7 bases lining up with TRBD2. The V gene's germline CDR1 is MRHNA and CDR2 SNTAGT. V lost 3 bases, J lost 2 bases, and 5 bases stayed unmatched. This CDR3 is built from 15 residues. The CDR3 DNA reads as TGTGCCAGCAGTGAAGGGCTAGCGGACACAGATACGCAGTATTTT. Translated, it gives CASSEGLADTDTQYF.

The chain has TRBV30 and TRBJ1-2; D is unclear. Germline CDR1 GTSNPN, CDR2 SVGIG (reference sequence). The CDR3 extends over 17 amino acids. Trimming cost V 2 bases and J 11 bases, with 30 bases left between them. CDR3 coding DNA: TGTGCCTGGAGTCGCAATGCCCCTTTTGGCCCTCCCCGCTGGTACACCTTC. This encodes CAWSRNAPFGPPRWYTF.

This sequence joins TRBV19 and TRBJ2-7; maybe TRBD1 (6 bases). This CDR3 contains 15 residues. CDR1 LNHDA and CDR2 SQIVND come from the germline V gene (reference sequence). V lost 1 base and J 2 bases, leaving 12 bases between the germline ends. CDR3 protein: CASSIGWGPTYEQYF. DNA of the CDR3: TGTGCCAGTAGTATAGGGTGGGGGCCAACCTACGAGCAGTACTTC.

This clone appeared a single time. The V gene is TRBV2, the J gene TRBJ2-7; TRBD2 agrees at 9 bases. The CDR3 has 13 residues. V lost 8 bases and J lost 4; bases outside the gene matches: 6. Germline V gene lookup returns CDR1 SNHLY and CDR2 FYNNEI. As DNA, the CDR3 is TGTGCCAGCTGCCTAGCGGGGATGTACGAGCAGTACTTC. Translating it yields CASCLAGMYEQYF.

This sequence joins TRBV4-1 and TRBJ1-1, with 7 bases matching TRBD1. Germline-derived CDR1 and CDR2 are MGHRA and YSYEKL. Germline trimming cut 1 base from V and 4 bases from J; bases unmatched to any gene: 18. The CDR3 is 19 residues long. CDR3 nucleotides: TGCGCCAGCAGCCAAGCGTTTTGGCAGGGGGTCGGCTTCGTCACTGAAGCTTTCTTT. Amino acids: CASSQAFWQGVGFVTEAFF.

The chain couples TRBV5-1 to TRBJ2-3; D unclear. Trimming stripped 1 base from V and 4 bases from J, with 4 bases between. This CDR3 has 12 amino acids. From germline, CDR1 is SGHRS and CDR2 YFSETQ. The CDR3 sequence is CASSLLSDTQYF. DNA for the CDR3: TGCGCCAGCAGCTTGTTATCAGATACGCAGTATTTT. The variable domain in full, with the rest retrieved from reference TRBV5-1 and TRBJ2-3, is KAGVTQTPRYLIKTRGQQVTLSCSPISGHRSVSWYQQTPGQGLQFLFEYFSETQRNKGNFPGRFSGRQFSNSRSEMNVSTLELGDSALYLCASSLLSDTQYFGPGTRLTVL.

The genes are TRBV29-1 and TRBJ2-6; tentatively, D is TRBD2 (5 bases). The V gene's germline CDR1 is SQVTM and CDR2 ANQGSEA. This CDR3 comprises 14 residues. The ends were cut back, 5 bases at V and 4 bases at J, with 12 bases in the middle. The CDR3 spells CSVYEGAGANVLTF. The CDR3 region has the DNA TGCAGCGTTTATGAGGGAGCAGGGGCCAACGTCCTGACTTTC.

The V call is TRBV2, the J call TRBJ1-2; possible D gene TRBD1, 5 bases. Germline CDR1 reads SNHLY; CDR2 reads FYNNEI. The length of the CDR3 is 14 residues. The V end was cut by 4 bases, the J end by 5 bases, with 14 bases between. The CDR3 coding sequence is TGTGCCAGCAGTGTCGGAGGGGCGGCTTATGGCTACACCTTC. This encodes CASSVGGAAYGYTF.

The CDR3 protein is CASSQSRGSYEQYF. CDR3 nucleotide sequence: TGTGCCAGCAGCCAATCCAGGGGCTCCTACGAGCAGTACTTC. The rearrangement joins TRBV4-2 to TRBJ2-7; possible D gene TRBD1, 6 bases. Germline CDR1 LGHNA, CDR2 YNFKEQ. Trimming cost V 2 bases and J 0 bases, with 8 bases left between them. This CDR3 spans 14 amino acids.

The chain combines TRBV18 with TRBJ2-2; TRBD1 aligns across 8 bases. The J segment lost 4 bases and the V segment lost 4 bases, leaving 5 bases of the junction unmatched. Germline V CDR1 and CDR2: KGHSH, LQKENI. The CDR3 runs to 15 residues. The CDR3 loop is CASSLQGAFTGELFF. The CDR3, as DNA: TGTGCCAGCTCACTTCAGGGGGCTTTCACCGGGGAGCTGTTTTTT.

This sequence joins TRBV27 and TRBJ1-2, with TRBD1 identical over 7 bases. V was clipped by 2 bases and J by 5 bases; unmatched bases: 5. Germline V gene sequence: CDR1 MNHEY, CDR2 SMNVEV (reference sequence). The CDR3 contains 14 residues. CDR3 loop: CASSLKGASYGYTF. The CDR3 DNA sequence: TGTGCCAGCAGTTTAAAGGGGGCCTCATATGGCTACACCTTC.

The chain combines TRBV5-1 with TRBJ1-5, with 7 nucleotides matching TRBD1. The CDR3 is 14 amino acids. V shed 0 bases, J shed 6 bases, and the junction held 3 bases outside the gene matches. Germline-derived CDR1 and CDR2 are SGHRS and YFSETQ. The CDR3 sequence: CASSLDRGGQPQHF. In DNA form, the CDR3 reads TGCGCCAGCAGCTTGGACAGGGGTGGTCAGCCCCAGCATTTT.

This chain connects TRBV12-5 to TRBJ2-7; 7 bases agree with TRBD1. The V gene end was trimmed by 2 bases and the J gene end by 2 bases; junction bases not matched to a gene: 9. Looked up from germline, CDR1 is LGHNT and CDR2 is FRNRAP. The CDR3 is made up of 16 amino acids. Here the CDR3 reads CASGLSPAGTAYEQYF. In DNA, the CDR3 is TGTGCTAGTGGTTTGTCCCCCGCCGGGACAGCCTACGAGCAGTACTTC.

CDR3: CASSPGLLTEAFF. In nucleotides, the CDR3 is TGTGCCAGCAGTCCAGGGCTACTCACTGAAGCTTTCTTT. The chain carries TRBV25-1 and TRBJ1-1; TRBD1 might be the D (5 bases). Trimming removed 5 bases at V and 4 bases at J, with 11 bases between. The CDR3 runs 13 residues. CDR1 is MGHDK, CDR2 SYGVNS, per germline.

This clone occurred once. This sequence joins TRBV2 and TRBJ2-7, with 8 bases aligning to TRBD1. V was clipped by 9 bases and J by 5 bases; unmatched bases: 3. CDR3 length: 11 amino acids. Germline CDR1 and CDR2: SNHLY and FYNNEI. The CDR3 bases are TGTGCCAGTAAACAGGGGGACGAGCAGTACTTC. Its translation is CASKQGDEQYF.

The chain links TRBV5-1 to TRBJ2-7; TRBD1 agrees at 8 bases. Germline CDR1 reads SGHRS; CDR2 reads YFSETQ. With 5 bases clipped from V and 0 bases from J, the junction kept 7 bases outside the gene matches. The CDR3 extends over 15 amino acids. The CDR3 protein is CASSYTGTGSYEQYF. The DNA of the CDR3 is TGCGCCAGCAGTTATACCGGGACAGGCTCCTACGAGCAGTACTTC.

The J gene is TRBJ2-2, the V gene TRBV9; no definite D call. Trimming removed 3 bases from V and 0 bases from J, with 9 bases in between. CDR1 is SGDLS and CDR2 is YYNGEE in the germline V gene. This CDR3 is built from 15 residues. The CDR3 spells CASSGQLANTGELFF. The CDR3 region has the DNA TGTGCCAGCAGCGGCCAACTCGCGAACACCGGGGAGCTGTTTTTT.

The chain has TRBV5-8 and TRBJ1-1; D unclear. This CDR3 spans 13 amino acids. The V gene lost 2 bases and the J gene lost 4 bases, with 9 bases spanning the gap. Per the germline V gene, CDR1 is SGHTS and CDR2 is YDEGEE. The CDR3 here is CASSLIPGTEAFF. CDR3 DNA: TGTGCCAGCAGCTTAATCCCAGGCACTGAAGCTTTCTTT.